This T cell receptor (beta chain) was captured in a study of T-cell reconstitution after alpha-beta-depleted transplantation in children. Unique molecular identifiers were used to barcode this TCRbeta library. TCRdb fed the PCR reads into MiXCR, producing one record per CDR3 protein. The repertoire holds about 340,000 distinct CDR3 sequences, with approximately 10% as singletons. This clonotype was seen only a few times. The CDR3 length is 16 residues. The junction had 7 bases not matched to a gene; V was cut back by 1 base and J by 3 bases. CDR1 and CDR2 (germline): MNHEY, SVGAGI. The chain recombines TRBV6-5 with TRBJ2-3, with TRBD1 matching 7 bases. The sequencing here drew on PBMCs from the stem cell graft donor, taken from the stem cell graft. The receptor's source is a human donor who donated a stem cell graft to a child with acute lymphoblastic leukemia. CDR3 protein: CASSYYPRQGTDTQYF. As DNA, the CDR3 is TGTGCCAGCAGTTACTACCCGAGACAGGGAACAGATACGCAGTATTTT.